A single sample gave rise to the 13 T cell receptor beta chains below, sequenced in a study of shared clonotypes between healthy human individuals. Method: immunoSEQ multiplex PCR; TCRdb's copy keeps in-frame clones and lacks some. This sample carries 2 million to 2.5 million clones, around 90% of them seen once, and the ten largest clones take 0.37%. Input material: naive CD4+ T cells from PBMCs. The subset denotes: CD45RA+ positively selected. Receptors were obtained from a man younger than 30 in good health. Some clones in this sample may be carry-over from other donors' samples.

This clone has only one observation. This chain's CDR3 is CASSTNRGIGEKLFF. CDR3 nucleotide sequence: TGTGCCAGCAGCACAAATAGGGGCATTGGTGAAAAACTGTTTTTT. The gene calls are TRBV27 and TRBJ1-4; D is possibly TRBD1 (5 bases). The CDR3 runs 15 residues. CDR1 and CDR2 (germline): MNHEY, SMNVEV (reference sequence). Trimming stripped 6 bases from V and 7 bases from J, with 18 bases between.

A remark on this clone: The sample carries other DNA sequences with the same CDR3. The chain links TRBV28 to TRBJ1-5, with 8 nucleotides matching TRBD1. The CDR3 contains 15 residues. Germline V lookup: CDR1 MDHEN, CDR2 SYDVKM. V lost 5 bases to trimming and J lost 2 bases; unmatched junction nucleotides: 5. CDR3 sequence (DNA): TGTGCCAGCAGTCCTACGGACAGGGGCAATCAGCCCCAGCATTTT. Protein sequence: CASSPTDRGNQPQHF. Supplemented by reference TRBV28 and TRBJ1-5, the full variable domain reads DVKVTQSSRYLVKRTGEKVFLECVQDMDHENMFWYRQDPGLGLRLIYFSYDVKMKEKGDIPEGYSVSREKKERFSLILESASTNQTSMYLCASSPTDRGNQPQHFGDGTRLSIL.

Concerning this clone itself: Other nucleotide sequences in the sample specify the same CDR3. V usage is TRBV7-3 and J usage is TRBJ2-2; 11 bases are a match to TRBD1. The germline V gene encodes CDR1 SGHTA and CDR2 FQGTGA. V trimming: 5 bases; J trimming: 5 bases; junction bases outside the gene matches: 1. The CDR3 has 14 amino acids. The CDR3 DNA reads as TGTGCCAGCAGCCGGGACAGGGGGACCGGGGAGCTGTTTTTT. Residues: CASSRDRGTGELFF.

CDR3: CASSLLAMGQASYEQYF. CDR3 DNA sequence: TGTGCCAGCAGCTTACTCGCGATGGGACAGGCCTCCTACGAGCAGTACTTC. V is TRBV7-3 and J is TRBJ2-7; 8 bases are shared with TRBD1. J gave up 0 bases and V 2 bases, and 9 bases lay outside the gene matches. Germline CDR1 reads SGHTA; CDR2 reads FQGTGA. The CDR3 consists of 17 residues.

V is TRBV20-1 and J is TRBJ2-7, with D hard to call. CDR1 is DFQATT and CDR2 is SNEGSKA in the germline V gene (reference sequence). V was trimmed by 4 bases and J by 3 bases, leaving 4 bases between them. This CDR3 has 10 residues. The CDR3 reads CSAKDYEQYF. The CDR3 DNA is TGCAGTGCTAAAGACTACGAGCAGTACTTC.

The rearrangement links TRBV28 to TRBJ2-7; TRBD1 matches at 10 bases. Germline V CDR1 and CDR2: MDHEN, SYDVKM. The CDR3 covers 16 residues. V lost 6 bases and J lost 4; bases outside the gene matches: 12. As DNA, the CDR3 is TGTGCCAGCAGGCAAACGCCCGGGACAGGGGTATACGAGCAGTACTTC. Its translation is CASRQTPGTGVYEQYF.

CDR3 in DNA: TGCAGCGCCAGGGGATCCGGCACAGATACGCAGTATTTT. Translated, it gives CSARGSGTDTQYF. The rearrangement links TRBV29-1 to TRBJ2-3; possibly TRBD1 for D (6 bases). Germline CDR1 is SQVTM and CDR2 is ANQGSEA. V lost 7 bases, J lost 1 base, and 12 bases lay in between. CDR3 length: 13 amino acids.

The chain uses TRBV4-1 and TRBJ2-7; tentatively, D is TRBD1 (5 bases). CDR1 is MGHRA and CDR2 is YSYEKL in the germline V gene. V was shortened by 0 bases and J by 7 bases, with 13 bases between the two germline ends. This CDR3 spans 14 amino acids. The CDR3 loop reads CASSQEGALPEQYF. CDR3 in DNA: TGCGCCAGCAGCCAAGAAGGGGCTCTTCCGGAGCAGTACTTC.

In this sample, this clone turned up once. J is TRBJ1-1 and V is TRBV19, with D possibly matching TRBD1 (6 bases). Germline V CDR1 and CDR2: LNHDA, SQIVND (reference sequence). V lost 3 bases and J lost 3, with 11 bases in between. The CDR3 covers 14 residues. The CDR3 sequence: CASSIWGADTEAFF. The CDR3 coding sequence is TGTGCCAGTAGTATTTGGGGGGCCGACACTGAAGCTTTCTTT. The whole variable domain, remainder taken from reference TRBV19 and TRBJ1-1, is DGGITQSPKYLFRKEGQNVTLSCEQNLNHDAMYWYRQDPGQGLRLIYYSQIVNDFQKGDIAEGYSVSREKKESFPLTVTSAQKNPTAFYLCASSIWGADTEAFFGQGTRLTVV.

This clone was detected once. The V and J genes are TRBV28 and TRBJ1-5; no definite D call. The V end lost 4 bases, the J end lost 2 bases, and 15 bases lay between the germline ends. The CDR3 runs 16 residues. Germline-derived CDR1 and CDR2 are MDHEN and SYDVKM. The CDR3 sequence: CASSSVAGFGNQPQHF. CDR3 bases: TGTGCCAGCAGTTCCGTTGCGGGGTTTGGCAATCAGCCCCAGCATTTT.

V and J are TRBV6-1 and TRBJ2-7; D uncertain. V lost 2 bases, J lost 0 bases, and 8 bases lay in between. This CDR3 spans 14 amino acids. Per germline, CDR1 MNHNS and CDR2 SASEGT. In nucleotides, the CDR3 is TGTGCCAGCAGTGAACAGGAACTCTCCTACGAGCAGTACTTC. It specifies CASSEQELSYEQYF.

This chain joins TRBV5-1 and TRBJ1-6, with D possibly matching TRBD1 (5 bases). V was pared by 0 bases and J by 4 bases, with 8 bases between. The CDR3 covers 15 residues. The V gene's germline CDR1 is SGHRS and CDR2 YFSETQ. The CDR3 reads CASSLEGPYNSPLHF. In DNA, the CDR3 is TGCGCCAGCAGCTTGGAGGGACCGTATAATTCACCCCTCCACTTT.

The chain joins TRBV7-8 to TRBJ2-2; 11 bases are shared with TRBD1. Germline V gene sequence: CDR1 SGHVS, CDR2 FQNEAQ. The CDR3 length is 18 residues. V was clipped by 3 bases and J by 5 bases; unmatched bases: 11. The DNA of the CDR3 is TGTGCCAGCAGCTTTAGCCGTCCCGGGACAGGGGGTACCGGGGAGCTGTTTTTT. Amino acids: CASSFSRPGTGGTGELFF.